This T cell receptor (beta chain) was found in a study of CD8 T cells in ankylosing spondylitis. Findings of the study overall: Among TCR beta sequences, a motif of fewer than 10 highly homologous variants appeared characteristic of ankylosing spondylitis blood.

This clonotype was seen ten or more times. Its antigen is undetermined. TCRdb itself ran the 5' RACE reads through MiXCR, one entry per CDR3 protein. In the table there are 100,000 to 150,000 distinct CDR3 sequences, 6% to 8.5% of which are singletons. Germline V gene lookup returns CDR1 SEHNR and CDR2 FQNEAQ (reference sequence). The CDR3 spans 14 residues. The V gene end was trimmed by 4 bases and the J gene end by 2 bases; junction bases not matched to a gene: 2. Sample: blood, either unsorted or a sorted T cell fraction (not recorded which). The chain joins TRBV7-9 to TRBJ2-3, with TRBD1 identical over 8 bases. The sequence derives from a male donor with ankylosing spondylitis or in good health (not recorded which). CDR3 sequence reads: CASSSDRATDTQYF. The CDR3 nucleotides are TGTGCCAGCAGCTCGGACAGGGCCACAGATACGCAGTATTTT.